This TCR beta chain was identified in a study of shared clonotypes between healthy human individuals. The overall study: Three CD4 naive, three CD4 memory, two CD8 naive and one CD8 memory plate were used per donor.

The CDR3 has 17 residues. Data came from immunoSEQ multiplex PCR; TCRdb stores just in-frame clones and leaves some out. This table holds about 2.3 million clones, just under 95% found once. Sequenced input: naive CD4+ T cells from PBMCs. Subset given: CD45RA+ positively selected. This chain uses TRBV21-1 with TRBJ1-5; TRBD1, as called in the table, went unchecked against the DNA. TRBV21-1 is a documented pseudogene. This receptor was obtained from a man younger than 35 in good health. Some clones in this sample may be carry-over from other donors' samples. CDR3 loop: CASSNHRGLCTNQPQHF. In DNA form, the CDR3 reads TGTGCCAGCAGCAATCACAGGGGGTTATGTACCAATCAGCCCCAGCATTTT.